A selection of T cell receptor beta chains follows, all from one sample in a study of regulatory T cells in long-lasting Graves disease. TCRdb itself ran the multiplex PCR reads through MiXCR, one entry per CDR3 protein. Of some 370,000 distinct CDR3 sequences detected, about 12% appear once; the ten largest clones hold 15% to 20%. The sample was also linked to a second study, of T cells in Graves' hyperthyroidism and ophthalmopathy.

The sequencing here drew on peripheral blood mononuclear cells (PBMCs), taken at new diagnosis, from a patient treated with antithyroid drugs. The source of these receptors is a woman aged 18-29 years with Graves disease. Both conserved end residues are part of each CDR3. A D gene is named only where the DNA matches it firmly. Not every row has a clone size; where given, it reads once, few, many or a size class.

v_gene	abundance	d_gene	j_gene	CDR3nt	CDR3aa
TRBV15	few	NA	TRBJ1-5	TGTGCCACCAGCAGAGATATGGGAAAGCATCAGCCCCAGCATTTT	CATSRDMGKHQPQHF
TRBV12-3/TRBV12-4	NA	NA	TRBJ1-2	TGTGCCAGCAGCTCCCATGGTGGCTACACCTTC	CASSSHGGYTF
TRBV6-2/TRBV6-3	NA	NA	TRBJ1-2	TGTGCCAGCAGGTATTCAACAGGGTGGAACGACTATGGCTACACCTTC	CASRYSTGWNDYGYTF
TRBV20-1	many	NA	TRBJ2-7	TGCAGTGCTAGAGCAGACGGCTACGAGCAGTACTTC	CSARADGYEQYF
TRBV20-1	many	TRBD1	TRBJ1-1	TGCAGTGGTACCGTACTACAGGGGATGAACACTGAAGCTTTCTTT	CSGTVLQGMNTEAFF
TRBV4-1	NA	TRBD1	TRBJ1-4	TGCGCCAGCAGCCAAGATCGACAGGGAGGGAATGAAAAACTGTTTTTT	CASSQDRQGGNEKLFF
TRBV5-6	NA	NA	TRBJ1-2	TGTGCCAGCAGCTTGGAGTTGGGGGGTCACAGAAGCAGTAACTATGGCTACACCTTC	CASSLELGGHRSSNYGYTF
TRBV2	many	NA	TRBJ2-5	TGTGCCAGCAGGGGGGAAGAGGTGGGTCGAGAGACCCAGTACTTC	CASRGEEVGRETQYF
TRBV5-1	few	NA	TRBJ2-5	TGCGCCAGCAGCTTGAATGGGCGAATGGAGACCCAGTACTTC	CASSLNGRMETQYF
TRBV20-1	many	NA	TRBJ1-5	TGCAGTGCTCCCCAGGGAAATCAGCCCCAGCATTTT	CSAPQGNQPQHF
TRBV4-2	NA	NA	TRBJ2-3	TGTGCCAGCAGCCAAGGAGAGGGCGAGGCTCCGCAGTATTTT	CASSQGEGEAPQYF
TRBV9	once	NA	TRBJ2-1	TGTGCCAGCAGCACTCTCCCGTACGAAGGCACTTCGGGTTTCAATGAGCAGTTCTTC	CASSTLPYEGTSGFNEQFF
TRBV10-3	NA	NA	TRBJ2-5	TGTGCCATCAGTGAAGAGCAGGGTGGAGAGACCCAGTACTTC	CAISEEQGGETQYF
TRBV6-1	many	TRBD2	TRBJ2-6	TGTGCCAGCAGTGAGGGGACTAGCGGGAACTCTGGGGCCAACGTCCTGACTTTC	CASSEGTSGNSGANVLTF
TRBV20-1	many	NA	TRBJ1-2	TGCAGTGCTAGAGATTCCACAGGGTTGAGCTATGGCTACACCTTC	CSARDSTGLSYGYTF
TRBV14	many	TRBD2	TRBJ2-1	TGTGCCAGCAGCCAAGTCCGGCTAGCGGGAGATGAGCAGTTCTTC	CASSQVRLAGDEQFF
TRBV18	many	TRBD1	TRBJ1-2	TGTGCCAGCTCACCACCGAGCCAGGGGGCGCGTGGCTACACCTTC	CASSPPSQGARGYTF
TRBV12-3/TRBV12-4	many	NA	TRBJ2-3	TGTGCCAGCAGTTTTTTTCGGCGGGGAGGCCTCACAGATACGCAGTATTTT	CASSFFRRGGLTDTQYF
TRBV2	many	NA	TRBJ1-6	TGTGCCAGCGGCATAGGGGGGGTCATTTCACCCCTCCACTTT	CASGIGGVISPLHF
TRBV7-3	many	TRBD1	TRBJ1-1	TGTGCCAGCAGCTCCGGACAGGCGAACACTGAAGCTTTCTTT	CASSSGQANTEAFF
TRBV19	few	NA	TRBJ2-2	TGTGCCAGTACTCCGCCGGGGTTGGCCGGGGAGCTGTTTTTT	CASTPPGLAGELFF
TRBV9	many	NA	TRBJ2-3	TGTGCCAGCAGCTACAAGAGTGGACAACCCACAGATACGCAGTATTTT	CASSYKSGQPTDTQYF
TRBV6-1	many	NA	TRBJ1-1	TGTGCCAGCAGCCATACCCCGGGGGTGGGCACTGAAGCTTTCTTT	CASSHTPGVGTEAFF
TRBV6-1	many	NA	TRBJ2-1	TGTGCCAGCCATGAGACCGGCTCCTCCTACAATGAGCAGTTCTTC	CASHETGSSYNEQFF
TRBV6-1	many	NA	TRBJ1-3	TGTGCCAGCAGTCGTTGGACGGATGCCTCTGGAAACACCATATATTTT	CASSRWTDASGNTIYF
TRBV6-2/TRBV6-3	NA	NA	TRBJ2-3	TGTGCCAGCAGATCTATAGCAGATACGCAGTATTTT	CASRSIADTQYF
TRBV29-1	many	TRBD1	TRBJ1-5	TGCAGCGTTGTTGGTCGGACAGGGTATCAGCCCCAGCATTTT	CSVVGRTGYQPQHF
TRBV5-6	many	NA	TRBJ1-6	TGTGCCAGCAGCTCACCACGGGCTAATTCACCCCTCCACTTT	CASSSPRANSPLHF
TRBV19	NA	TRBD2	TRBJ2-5	TGTGCCAGTAGTATGCGCGGGGGAAGAGAGGAGACCCAGTACTTC	CASSMRGGREETQYF
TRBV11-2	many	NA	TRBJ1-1	TGTGCCAGCAGCCCTTTCGGGGGGTCTCGGAACACTGAAGCTTTCTTT	CASSPFGGSRNTEAFF
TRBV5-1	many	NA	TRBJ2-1	TGCGCCAGCAGCTTTATGATTTACAATGAGCAGTTCTTC	CASSFMIYNEQFF
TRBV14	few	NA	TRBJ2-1	TGTGCCAGCAGTCACCGGGACAAGGGGTTTTATGAGCAGTTCTTC	CASSHRDKGFYEQFF
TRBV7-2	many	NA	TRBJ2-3	TGTGCCAGCAGCTTAGCAGGGACCCGTAGCACAGATACGCAGTATTTT	CASSLAGTRSTDTQYF
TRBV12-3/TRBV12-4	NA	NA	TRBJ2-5	TGTGCCAGCAGTTTAGCTCTCGCGGGGTACCGCCAAGAGGCCCAGTACTTC	CASSLALAGYRQEAQYF
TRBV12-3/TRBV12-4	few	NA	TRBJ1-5	TGTGCCAGCAGTTCAACTGTCCGGGACGTTCATCAGCCCCAGCATTTT	CASSSTVRDVHQPQHF